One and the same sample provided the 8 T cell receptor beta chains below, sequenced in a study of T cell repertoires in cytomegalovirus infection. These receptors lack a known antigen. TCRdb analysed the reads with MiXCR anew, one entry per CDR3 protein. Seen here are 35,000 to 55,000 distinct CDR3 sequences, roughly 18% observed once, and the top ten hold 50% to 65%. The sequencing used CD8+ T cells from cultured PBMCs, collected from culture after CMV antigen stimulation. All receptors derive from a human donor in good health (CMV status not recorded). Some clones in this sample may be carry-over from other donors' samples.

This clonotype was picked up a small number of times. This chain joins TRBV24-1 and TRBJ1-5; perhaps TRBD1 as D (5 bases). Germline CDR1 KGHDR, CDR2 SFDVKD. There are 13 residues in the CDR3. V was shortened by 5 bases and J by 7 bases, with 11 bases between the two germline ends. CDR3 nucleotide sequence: TGTGCCACCAGTGCAGGGACCCACCAGCCCCAGCATTTT. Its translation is CATSAGTHQPQHF.

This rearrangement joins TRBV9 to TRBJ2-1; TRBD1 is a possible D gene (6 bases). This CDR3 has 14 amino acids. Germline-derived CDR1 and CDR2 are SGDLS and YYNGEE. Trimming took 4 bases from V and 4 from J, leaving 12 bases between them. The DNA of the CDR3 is TGTGCCAGCAGCCCTTACGGACAGTACAATGAGCAGTTCTTC. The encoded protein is CASSPYGQYNEQFF.

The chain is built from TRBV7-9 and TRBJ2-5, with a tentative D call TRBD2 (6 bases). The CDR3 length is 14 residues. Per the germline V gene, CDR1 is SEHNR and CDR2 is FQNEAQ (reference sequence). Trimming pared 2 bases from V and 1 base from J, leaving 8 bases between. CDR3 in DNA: TGTGCCAGCAGCTTATCCGGGGGCCAAGAGACCCAGTACTTC. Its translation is CASSLSGGQETQYF.

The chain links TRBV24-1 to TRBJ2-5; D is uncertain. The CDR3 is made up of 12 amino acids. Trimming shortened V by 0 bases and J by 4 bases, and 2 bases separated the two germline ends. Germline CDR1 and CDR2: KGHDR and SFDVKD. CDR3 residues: CATSDLGETQYF. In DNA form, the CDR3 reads TGTGCCACCAGTGATTTGGGAGAGACCCAGTACTTC.

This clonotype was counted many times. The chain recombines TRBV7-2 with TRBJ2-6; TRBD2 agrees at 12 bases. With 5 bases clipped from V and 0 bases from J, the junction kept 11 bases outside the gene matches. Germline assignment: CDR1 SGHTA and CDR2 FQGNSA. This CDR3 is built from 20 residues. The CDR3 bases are TGTGCCAGCAGCGTAACTAGCGGGAGGAGCTCCTCCTCTGGGGCCAACGTCCTGACTTTC. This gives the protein CASSVTSGRSSSSGANVLTF.

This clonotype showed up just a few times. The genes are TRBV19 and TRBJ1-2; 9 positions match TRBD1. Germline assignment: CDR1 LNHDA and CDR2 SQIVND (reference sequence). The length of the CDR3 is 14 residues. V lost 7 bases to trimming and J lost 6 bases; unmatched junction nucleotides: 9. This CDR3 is CASTARNRGHGYTF. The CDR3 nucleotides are TGTGCCAGTACGGCTCGTAACAGGGGGCATGGCTACACCTTC.

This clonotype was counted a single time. CDR3 region: CASSYSGQNHYGYTF. CDR3 bases: TGTGCCAGCAGTTACTCGGGACAGAACCACTATGGCTACACCTTC. The chain combines TRBV6-5 with TRBJ1-2, with 7 bases lining up with TRBD1. The CDR3 runs to 15 residues. Germline values: CDR1 MNHEY, CDR2 SVGAGI. Unmatched junction bases numbered 4, after V lost 0 bases and J lost 3 bases.

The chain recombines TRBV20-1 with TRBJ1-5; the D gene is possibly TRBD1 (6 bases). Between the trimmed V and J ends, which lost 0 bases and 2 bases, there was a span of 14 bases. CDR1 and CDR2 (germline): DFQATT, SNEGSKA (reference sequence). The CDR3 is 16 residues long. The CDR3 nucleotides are TGCAGTGCTAGAGATTCGTCCAGGGGTGGCAATCAGCCCCAGCATTTT. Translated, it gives CSARDSSRGGNQPQHF.